What follows is one TCR beta chain and its context. Authors' methods: Amplification from reference gene primers served as the basis for estimated nucleated cell counts. Sequenced by immunoSEQ multiplex PCR; TCRdb stores in-frame clones only, minus some. V and J calls and clone size are those listed in that table; D and trimming were worked out from the DNA. The data contain 250,000 to 300,000 clones, roughly 84% of them seen just once; the ten biggest clones take up less than 4%. Trimming removed 0 bases at V and 6 bases at J, with 11 bases between. Germline lookup yields CDR1 LNHDA and CDR2 SQIVND (reference sequence). The CDR3 spans 15 residues. This record belongs to a study of blood T cell repertoires in COVID-19. Study-wide context: Whether acute or convalescent, the COVID-19 samples came from the United States, Italy and Spain. T cells, B-cell-depleted T cells, or PBMCs provided the cDNA or gDNA that served as material.

This clonotype originated in a woman in her late teens or twenties with acute or convalescent COVID-19. The chain is built from TRBV19 and TRBJ2-2, with TRBD2 as a possible D gene (5 bases). Material: peripheral blood. The CDR3: CASSIDPTRAGELFF. The CDR3 nucleotides read TGTGCCAGTAGTATAGACCCAACTAGGGCCGGGGAGCTGTTTTTT.